The rows below give T cell receptor beta chains drawn from one sample of a study of identical twins. In TCRdb, the 5' RACE reads were re-called with MiXCR into one record per CDR3 protein. The data hold some 500,000 distinct CDR3 sequences, with over 8.5% observed a single time. The same data also went into a second study, on yellow fever vaccine responses in identical twins.

The sample was PBMCs. Every receptor here comes from a woman aged 18-29 years in good health. CDR3s include the opening cysteine and the closing phenylalanine or tryptophan. A D gene is named only where the DNA matches it firmly. Clone sizes are given selectively: once, few, many, or a class where the clone is expanded.

v_call	clone_size	d_call	j_call	cdr3_aa	cdr3_nt
TRBV2	few	-	TRBJ2-7	CASSEGSGGLSEQYF	TGTGCCAGCAGTGAAGGTAGCGGAGGCCTCTCCGAGCAGTACTTC
TRBV6-1	few	TRBD2	TRBJ2-3	CASSAGVGTSGAATDTQYF	TGTGCCAGCAGTGCAGGGGTAGGGACTAGCGGGGCCGCCACAGATACGCAGTATTTT
TRBV6-1	-	-	TRBJ1-2	CASSSTGFDYGYTF	TGTGCCAGCAGCTCCACAGGGTTCGACTATGGCTACACCTTC
TRBV5-1	-	-	TRBJ2-6	CATRGSGTRGSGANVLTF	TGCGCCACCCGAGGATCCGGGACACGGGGCTCTGGGGCCAACGTCCTGACTTTC
TRBV6-1	few	-	TRBJ2-7	CASSEGLSTYYEQYF	TGTGCCAGCAGTGAAGGGCTTTCCACTTACTACGAGCAGTACTTC
TRBV29-1	many	TRBD2	TRBJ2-4	CSVEGFGTNKNIQYF	TGCAGCGTTGAAGGGTTTGGGACTAATAAAAACATTCAGTACTTC
TRBV7-2	-	TRBD2	TRBJ2-5	CASSLAQNRDGGRAEETQYF	TGTGCCAGCAGCTTAGCGCAGAACAGGGATGGCGGGAGGGCCGAAGAGACCCAGTACTTC
TRBV29-1	-	-	TRBJ2-7	CSVVSSGSWALEQYF	TGCAGCGTTGTTAGCAGTGGTAGTTGGGCTCTCGAGCAGTACTTC
TRBV3-1	-	-	TRBJ2-2	CASSQRKGCVKSSNTGELFF	TGTGCCAGCAGCCAAAGAAAGGGCTGCGTAAAGTCCTCAAACACCGGGGAGCTGTTTTTT
TRBV5-1	-	-	TRBJ2-5	CASSLGLQTVQETQYF	TGCGCCAGCAGCTTGGGGTTACAGACCGTCCAAGAGACCCAGTACTTC
TRBV4-3	many	-	TRBJ2-3	CASSQGGGGHTDTQYF	TGCGCCAGCAGCCAAGGGGGGGGCGGACACACAGATACGCAGTATTTT
TRBV11-1	few	TRBD1	TRBJ2-3	CASSLFGGRDRGTDTQYF	TGTGCCAGCAGCTTATTTGGAGGCCGGGACAGGGGAACAGATACGCAGTATTTT
TRBV3-1	-	-	TRBJ2-3	CASSQDPYTQYF	TGTGCCAGCAGCCAAGACCCTTATACGCAGTATTTT
TRBV11-2	many	TRBD1	TRBJ2-7	CASSLPGTGGLKQYF	TGTGCCAGCAGCTTACCCGGGACAGGGGGCTTGAAGCAGTACTTC
TRBV14	few	-	TRBJ1-1	CASSTRSRGNTEAFF	TGTGCCAGCAGCACGCGGTCCAGAGGGAACACTGAAGCTTTCTTT